What follows are 8 T cell receptor beta chains derived from one specimen sequenced in a study of T cells in Graves' hyperthyroidism and ophthalmopathy. Amplified TCR beta CDR3 regions derived from RNA transcripts. The HTBI primer set drove a first-round RT-PCR of the TCR CDR3. Each CDR3 protein gets one entry after TCRdb re-called the multiplex PCR reads with MiXCR. The repertoire includes some 600,000 distinct CDR3 sequences, about 14% of them detected once, and 5.8% sits in the top ten. The sample taken for sequencing was blood. These receptors came from a woman aged 30 to 39 with Graves' hyperthyroidism that later progressed to Graves' ophthalmopathy.

This clonotype was seen many times. V is TRBV6-2 or TRBV6-3 and J is TRBJ2-1; D is possibly TRBD2 (6 bases). CDR1 and CDR2 from the germline V gene are MNHEY and SVGEGT. The CDR3 spans 17 residues. Deletions cut 4 bases from V and 4 bases from J, with 20 bases between. Written as DNA, the CDR3 is TGTGCCAGCAGTTGGGAGTCAGTCAGGAGGGCTTACAATGAGCAGTTCTTC. Protein: CASSWESVRRAYNEQFF.

The chain employs TRBV29-1 and TRBJ1-2, with a possible D match to TRBD1 (6 bases). Germline-derived CDR1 and CDR2 are SQVTM and ANQGSEA. The CDR3 has 12 residues. Trimming took 2 bases from V and 6 from J, leaving 10 bases between them. The CDR3 region has the DNA TGCAGCGTTGAATTGGGGGCGCATGGCTACACCTTC. Protein sequence: CSVELGAHGYTF.

The chain has TRBV12-3 or TRBV12-4 and TRBJ2-2; D call uncertain. Trimming removed 3 bases at V and 6 bases at J, with 11 bases between. The CDR3 spans 14 residues. CDR3 coding DNA: TGTGCCAGCAGTTTCTTGGCAGAGGCCGGGGAGCTGTTTTTT. Amino acid sequence: CASSFLAEAGELFF.

The V call is TRBV28, the J call TRBJ2-7; 7 bases are shared with TRBD1. CDR1 is MDHEN, CDR2 SYDVKM, per germline. V gave up 6 bases and J gave up 4 bases; unmatched junction bases: 6. The CDR3 is 13 residues long. CDR3 coding DNA: TGTGCCAGCAGCGGAAAGGGGGCGTACGAGCAGTACTTC. This translates into CASSGKGAYEQYF.

The chain has TRBV7-8 and TRBJ1-5; the match to TRBD1 covers 9 bases. The J segment lost 6 bases and the V segment lost 5 bases, leaving 14 bases of the junction unmatched. Germline values: CDR1 SGHVS, CDR2 FQNEAQ. The CDR3 runs to 17 residues. CDR3 bases: TGTGCCAGCAGCCCAGCTGGCGGATTGACAGGGGGTCAGCCCCAGCATTTT. Translated, it gives CASSPAGGLTGGQPQHF. The complete variable domain, with remaining parts taken from reference TRBV7-8 and TRBJ1-5, reads GAGVSQSPRYKVAKRGQDVALRCDPISGHVSLFWYQQALGQGPEFLTYFQNEAQLDKSGLPSDRFFAERPEGSVSTLKIQRTQQEDSAVYLCASSPAGGLTGGQPQHFGDGTRLSIL.

This clonotype was observed at least ten times. The CDR3 region has the DNA TGTGCCAGCAGCCGGGATACTAGCGGGAGAGGAAGGGGACAAGAGACCCAGTACTTC. Translated, it gives CASSRDTSGRGRGQETQYF. The rearrangement uses TRBV7-6 and TRBJ2-5, with 11 positions matching TRBD2. V shed 5 bases and J 2 bases; nucleotides not matched to a gene: 16. Per the germline V gene, CDR1 is SGHVS and CDR2 is FNYEAQ. The length of the CDR3 is 19 residues.

This clonotype occurred many times. The chain joins TRBV10-3 to TRBJ2-2; 8 bases map to TRBD2. The trim removed 2 bases at V and 3 bases at J, leaving 8 bases unmatched. The CDR3 length is 17 residues. The germline V gene has CDR1 ENHRY and CDR2 SYGVKD. This CDR3 is CAISETGGPLDTGELFF. The CDR3, as DNA: TGTGCCATCAGTGAGACGGGAGGGCCACTTGACACCGGGGAGCTGTTTTTT.

This clonotype was recorded many times. This chain links TRBV28 with TRBJ2-7, with 7 bases that match TRBD2. CDR1 is MDHEN, CDR2 SYDVKM, per germline. Germline trimming cut 5 bases from V and 7 bases from J; bases unmatched to any gene: 8. CDR3 size: 13 residues. The CDR3 DNA sequence: TGTGCCAGCAGTCCAGGCGGGGGTTTTGAGCAGTACTTC. This gives the protein CASSPGGGFEQYF.